Described below is a single TCR beta chain sequence and its context. Per the original methods: Amplification of reference gene primers was used by the study to estimate nucleated cell counts. Libraries were prepared by immunoSEQ multiplex PCR; TCRdb keeps only in-frame clonotypes and omits some of them. V and J calls and clone size are those listed in that table; D and trimming were worked out from the DNA. The sample lists about 80,000 clones, 78% occurring once. The sample originates from a study of blood T cell repertoires in COVID-19. Overall study context: Donors in the United States, Italy and Spain gave samples during acute or convalescent COVID-19. Sources were T cells, B-cell-depleted T cells, or PBMCs; the material itself was cDNA or gDNA.

The sequence was obtained from a human donor in a cohort sampled during active COVID-19. Sample: peripheral blood.

This chain's CDR3 is CASSFGGGEIYEQYF. The DNA of the CDR3 is TGTGCCAGCAGCTTTGGTGGGGGGGAGATCTACGAGCAGTACTTC. The V call is TRBV5-5, the J call TRBJ2-7, with 7 bases identical to TRBD2. V lost 2 bases to trimming and J lost 3 bases; unmatched junction nucleotides: 8. The CDR3 is 15 amino acids. Germline lookup yields CDR1 SGHKS and CDR2 YYEKEE (reference sequence).